Presented here are 17 T cell receptor beta chains from one specimen sequenced in a study of T cell repertoires in cytomegalovirus infection. These receptors have no known antigen. MiXCR, applied by TCRdb to the reads, yields one record per CDR3 protein. This table holds about 83,000 distinct CDR3 sequences, 45% to 55% found once. The specimen was CD8+ T cells from cultured PBMCs, collected from culture after CMV antigen stimulation. The receptors originated from a human donor in good health (CMV status not recorded). Some clones in this sample may be carry-over from other donors' samples.

This clonotype appeared a few times. The genes are TRBV12-3 or TRBV12-4 and TRBJ1-2, with D possibly being TRBD1 (5 bases). The CDR3 has 13 residues. Trimming took off 1 base at V and 8 bases at J, with 11 bases between the two ends. Written as DNA, the CDR3 is TGTGCCAGCAGTTTAGTGGGGCGCAACGGCTACACCTTC. Its translation: CASSLVGRNGYTF.

The chain links TRBV6-1 to TRBJ2-1; D is possibly TRBD2 (5 bases). From germline, CDR1 is MNHNS and CDR2 SASEGT. V shed 2 bases and J shed 10 bases, with 9 bases lying between them. The CDR3 sequence is 12 residues long. The CDR3 nucleotides are TGTGCCAGCAGTGAATACGGGATAGAGCAGTTCTTC. It codes for CASSEYGIEQFF.

This clonotype occurred once. This sequence joins TRBV7-4 and TRBJ1-1; a weak D match, TRBD1 (6 bases). CDR3 size: 16 residues. Germline CDR1 is SGHVT and CDR2 is SQSDAQ. V lost 5 bases and J 4 bases, leaving 20 bases between the germline ends. The CDR3 bases are TGTGCCAGCAGCCACCCCCAGGGGCGGAAAGGCACTGAAGCTTTCTTT. Amino acids: CASSHPQGRKGTEAFF.

In its sample, this clonotype was seen a few times. CDR3 nucleotide sequence: TGTGCCAGCAGCTTAGACAGAACCTCCTACGAGCAGTACTTC. It translates to CASSLDRTSYEQYF. V and J are TRBV7-9 and TRBJ2-7, with no clear D. The CDR3 runs 14 residues. V was cut by 1 base and J by 0 bases, with 7 bases left in between. Germline V gene lookup returns CDR1 SEHNR and CDR2 FQNEAQ (reference sequence).

The sample holds a few counts of this clonotype. This chain uses TRBV29-1 with TRBJ1-2, with D unresolved. This CDR3 region has 14 residues. The germline V gene encodes CDR1 SQVTM and CDR2 ANQGSEA. The germline V and J ends were trimmed by 0 bases and 4 bases, with 12 bases remaining between them. CDR3 amino acids: CSVEDLLRRYGYTF. CDR3 DNA: TGCAGCGTTGAAGATCTATTACGGCGCTATGGCTACACCTTC.

The V and J genes are TRBV29-1 and TRBJ2-1; TRBD1 matches 8 bases. The germline V gene encodes CDR1 SQVTM and CDR2 ANQGSEA. The CDR3 length is 14 residues. V dropped 5 bases and J dropped 4; count of bases not matched to a gene: 7. CDR3 bases: TGCAGCGTTTCAGGGGGCCCCCTTTACAATGAGCAGTTCTTC. It encodes CSVSGGPLYNEQFF.

The chain combines TRBV7-2 with TRBJ2-5; possibly TRBD1 or TRBD2 for D (5 bases each). Germline loops: CDR1 SGHTA, CDR2 FQGNSA. The CDR3 sequence is 15 residues long. Between the trimmed V and J ends, which lost 7 bases and 3 bases, there was a span of 18 bases. Written as DNA, the CDR3 is TGTGCCAGCATCAAACGGGGCAGGGCGGAAGAGACCCAGTACTTC. Its protein product is CASIKRGRAEETQYF.

The rearrangement joins TRBV9 to TRBJ2-6; 10 bases align to TRBD1. The CDR3 covers 17 residues. CDR1 is SGDLS, CDR2 YYNGEE, per germline. After removal of 2 bases from V and 4 bases from J, the junction contained 6 bases not matched to a gene. The CDR3 reads CASSVGTGVFGANVLTF. As DNA, the CDR3 is TGTGCCAGCAGCGTTGGGACAGGGGTCTTCGGGGCCAACGTCCTGACTTTC. Combining the CDR3 with reference TRBV9 and TRBJ2-6 gives the whole variable domain DSGVTQTPKHLITATGQRVTLRCSPRSGDLSVYWYQQSLDQGLQFLIQYYNGEERAKGNILERFSAQQFPDLHSELNLSSLELGDSALYFCASSVGTGVFGANVLTFGAGSRLTVL.

V is TRBV7-9 and J is TRBJ2-5, with a possible D match to TRBD1 (5 bases). Germline CDR1 SEHNR, CDR2 FQNEAQ (reference sequence). With 7 bases removed from V and 3 bases from J, the gap between germline ends came to 18 bases. The CDR3 extends over 15 amino acids. DNA of the CDR3: TGTGCCAGCATCCGTGCCAATTCAGGGAAAGAGACCCAGTACTTC. Protein product: CASIRANSGKETQYF.

The chain links TRBV19 to TRBJ1-1; no clear D gene. This CDR3 is 18 amino acids long. Trimming stripped 0 bases from V and 0 bases from J, with 17 bases between. Germline CDR1 and CDR2: LNHDA and SQIVND (reference sequence). CDR3 in DNA: TGTGCCAGTAGTATAGATGTAGGGTGGGGTGAAATGAACACTGAAGCTTTCTTT. This sequence encodes CASSIDVGWGEMNTEAFF.

The chain is built from TRBV7-9 and TRBJ2-5; D may be TRBD1 or TRBD2 (5 bases each). Germline CDR1 reads SEHNR; CDR2 reads FQNEAQ (reference sequence). V lost 3 bases, J lost 9 bases, and 17 bases lay in between. The CDR3 has 14 amino acids. The CDR3 spells CASSFGRVGESQYF. In DNA, the CDR3 is TGTGCCAGCAGCTTCGGAAGGGTAGGGGAGTCCCAGTACTTC.

Turning to this clonotype: The germline gene is not matched at one end of the junction; a read error may be the cause. This chain joins TRBV7-9 and TRBJ2-7, with D unresolved. In germline, CDR1 is SEHNR, CDR2 FQNEAQ (reference sequence). CDR3 size: 13 residues. CDR3 bases: TGTGCCGGCAGCTTGAGTGTGACCTACGAGCAGTACTTC. This sequence encodes CAGSLSVTYEQYF.

This clonotype was seen more than once but under ten times. The V gene is TRBV7-2, the J gene TRBJ2-1; 9 nucleotides match TRBD2. Germline V gene data show CDR1 as SGHTA and CDR2 as FQGNSA. This CDR3 has 15 residues. Unmatched junction bases numbered 2, after V lost 1 base and J lost 4 bases. CDR3 sequence reads: CASSLGLAVYNEQFF. The CDR3 bases are TGTGCCAGCAGCTTAGGACTAGCGGTATACAATGAGCAGTTCTTC. Filled out from reference TRBV7-2 and TRBJ2-1, the complete variable domain reads GAGVSQSPSNKVTEKGKDVELRCDPISGHTALYWYRQSLGQGLEFLIYFQGNSAPDKSGLPSDRFSAERTGGSVSTLTIQRTQQEDSAVYLCASSLGLAVYNEQFFGPGTRLTVL.

The chain has TRBV30 and TRBJ2-7; 9 bases agree with TRBD2. Trimming removed 0 bases from V and 6 bases from J; junction bases left unmatched: 3. The CDR3 has 13 residues. CDR1 and CDR2 (germline): GTSNPN, SVGIG (reference sequence). The CDR3 region is CAWSVDSGSEQYF. The CDR3 coding sequence is TGTGCCTGGAGTGTCGATAGCGGGAGCGAGCAGTACTTC.

This clonotype appeared a few times. V gene TRBV7-9 combines with J gene TRBJ2-7; 11 bases line up with TRBD2. Losses at the gene ends were 4 bases for V and 0 bases for J; bases not matched to a gene: 5. CDR3 size: 16 residues. Germline CDR1 and CDR2: SEHNR and FQNEAQ (reference sequence). The CDR3 here is CASSSYTSGGSYEQYF. CDR3 DNA sequence: TGTGCCAGCAGCTCGTATACTAGCGGGGGCTCCTACGAGCAGTACTTC. Based on the CDR3 plus reference TRBV7-9 and TRBJ2-7, the full variable domain is DTGVSQNPRHKITKRGQNVTFRCDPISEHNRLYWYRQTLGQGPEFLTYFQNEAQLEKSRLLSDRFSAERPKGSFSTLEIQRTEQGDSAMYLCASSSYTSGGSYEQYFGPGTRLTVT.

This clonotype has only a few counts. V usage is TRBV7-6 and J usage is TRBJ2-1; possibly TRBD1 for D (7 bases). The V end lost 1 base, the J end lost 6 bases, and 16 bases lay between the germline ends. The CDR3 length is 16 residues. CDR1 SGHVS and CDR2 FNYEAQ come from the germline V gene. This CDR3 is CASSLGGTDGGNEQFF. The CDR3 DNA follows: TGTGCCAGCAGCTTAGGCGGGACAGACGGGGGCAATGAGCAGTTCTTC.

This rearrangement joins TRBV28 to TRBJ1-2; D possibly corresponds to TRBD1 (5 bases). Germline values: CDR1 MDHEN, CDR2 SYDVKM. The CDR3 spans 16 residues. The V end was cut by 3 bases, the J end by 2 bases, with 16 bases between. The CDR3 DNA follows: TGTGCCAGCAGTTTCCGCAGGGAAAGGCCAAACTATGGCTACACCTTC. This codes for CASSFRRERPNYGYTF.